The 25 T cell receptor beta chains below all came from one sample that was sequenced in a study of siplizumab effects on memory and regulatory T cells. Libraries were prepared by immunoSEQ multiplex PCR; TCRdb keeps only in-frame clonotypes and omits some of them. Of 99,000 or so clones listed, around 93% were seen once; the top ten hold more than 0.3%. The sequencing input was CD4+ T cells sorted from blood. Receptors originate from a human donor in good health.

DNA for the CDR3: TGTGCCAGCAGCCTGTCGGCGGGGGGGTGGATTAGTATCTACGAGCAGTACTTC. It specifies CASSLSAGGWISIYEQYF. The gene calls are TRBV7-8 and TRBJ2-7, with TRBD2 matching 9 bases. The trim removed 5 bases at V and 3 bases at J, leaving 17 bases unmatched. Germline V gene data show CDR1 as SGHVS and CDR2 as FQNEAQ. The CDR3 contains 18 residues.

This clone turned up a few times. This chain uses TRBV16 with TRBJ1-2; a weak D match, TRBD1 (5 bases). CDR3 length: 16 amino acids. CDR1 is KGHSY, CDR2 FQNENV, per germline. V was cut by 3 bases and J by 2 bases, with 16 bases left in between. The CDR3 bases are TGTGCCAGCAGCCACCCCGCGGCGGCAGGGAACTATGGCTACACCTTC. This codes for CASSHPAAAGNYGYTF.

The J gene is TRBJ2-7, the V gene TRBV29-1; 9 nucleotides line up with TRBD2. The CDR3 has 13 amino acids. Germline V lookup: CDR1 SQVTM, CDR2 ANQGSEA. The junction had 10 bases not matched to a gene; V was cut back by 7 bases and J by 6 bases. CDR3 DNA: TGCAGCGCGGGGACTAGCCCTCGGTCCGAGCAGTACTTC. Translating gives CSAGTSPRSEQYF.

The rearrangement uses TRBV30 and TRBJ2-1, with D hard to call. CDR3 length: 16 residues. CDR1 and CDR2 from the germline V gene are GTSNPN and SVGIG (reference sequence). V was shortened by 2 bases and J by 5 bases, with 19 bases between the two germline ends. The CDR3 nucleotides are TGTGCCTGGAGTTCCGACCGGGCTACGCCTCACAATGAGCAGTTCTTC. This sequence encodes CAWSSDRATPHNEQFF.

CDR3 in amino acids: CASSLKGQFSEQFF. The CDR3 nucleotides read TGCGCCAGCAGCTTGAAAGGACAGTTCAGTGAGCAGTTCTTC. The V call is TRBV5-1, the J call TRBJ2-1; TRBD1 is a possible D gene (6 bases). There are 14 residues in the CDR3. V was pared by 1 base and J by 9 bases, with 14 bases between. Germline V gives CDR1 SGHRS, CDR2 YFSETQ. Using reference TRBV5-1 and TRBJ2-1 for the parts outside the CDR3, the full variable domain is KAGVTQTPRYLIKTRGQQVTLSCSPISGHRSVSWYQQTPGQGLQFLFEYFSETQRNKGNFPGRFSGRQFSNSRSEMNVSTLELGDSALYLCASSLKGQFSEQFFGPGTRLTVL.

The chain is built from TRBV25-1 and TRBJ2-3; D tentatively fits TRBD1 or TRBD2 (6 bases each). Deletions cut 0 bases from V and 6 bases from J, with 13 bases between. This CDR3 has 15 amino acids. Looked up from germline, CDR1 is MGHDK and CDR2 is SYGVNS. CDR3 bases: TGTGCCAGCAGTGAATATATTGGGGGGCTGGATACGCAGTATTTT. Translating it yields CASSEYIGGLDTQYF. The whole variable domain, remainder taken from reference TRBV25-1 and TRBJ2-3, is EADIYQTPRYLVIGTGKKITLECSQTMGHDKMYWYQQDPGMELHLIHYSYGVNSTEKGDLSSESTVSRIRTEHFPLTLESARPSHTSQYLCASSEYIGGLDTQYFGPGTRLTVL.

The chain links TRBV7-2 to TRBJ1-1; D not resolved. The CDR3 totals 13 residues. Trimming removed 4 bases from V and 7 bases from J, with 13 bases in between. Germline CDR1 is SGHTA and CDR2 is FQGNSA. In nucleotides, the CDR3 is TGTGCCAGCAGCTCGGGGTCTTTACTTGAAGCTTTCTTT. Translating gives CASSSGSLLEAFF.

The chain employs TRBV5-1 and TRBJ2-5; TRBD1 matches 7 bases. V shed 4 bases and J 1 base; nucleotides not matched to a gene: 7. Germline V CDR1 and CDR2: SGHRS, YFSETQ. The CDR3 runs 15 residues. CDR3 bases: TGCGCCAGCAGCGTGTTGACAGGGCCCCAAGAGACCCAGTACTTC. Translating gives CASSVLTGPQETQYF.

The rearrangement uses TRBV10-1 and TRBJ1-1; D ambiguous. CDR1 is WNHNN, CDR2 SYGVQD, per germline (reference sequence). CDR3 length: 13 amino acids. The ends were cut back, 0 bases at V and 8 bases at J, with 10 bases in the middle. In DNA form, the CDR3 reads TGCGCCAGCAGTGAGTCGTTGAGGGCCGAAGCTTTCTTT. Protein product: CASSESLRAEAFF.

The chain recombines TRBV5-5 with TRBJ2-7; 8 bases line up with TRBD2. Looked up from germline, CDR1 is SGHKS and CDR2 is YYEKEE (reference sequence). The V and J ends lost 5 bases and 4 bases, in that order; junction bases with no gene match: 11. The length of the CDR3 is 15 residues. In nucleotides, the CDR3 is TGTGCCAGCAGAGCCCCCGGCCGGGAGGGGTACGAGCAGTACTTC. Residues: CASRAPGREGYEQYF.

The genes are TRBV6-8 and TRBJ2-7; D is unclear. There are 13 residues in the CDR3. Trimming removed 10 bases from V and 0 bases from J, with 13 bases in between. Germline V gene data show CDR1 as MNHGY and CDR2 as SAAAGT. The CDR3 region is CATIRWSSYEQYF. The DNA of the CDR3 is TGTGCCACCATACGGTGGAGCTCCTACGAGCAGTACTTC.

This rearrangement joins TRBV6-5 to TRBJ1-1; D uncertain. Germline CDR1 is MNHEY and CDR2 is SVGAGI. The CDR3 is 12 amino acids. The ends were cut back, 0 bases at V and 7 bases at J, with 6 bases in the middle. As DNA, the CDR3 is TGTGCCAGCAGTTACTCGGGCCGTGAAGCTTTCTTT. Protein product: CASSYSGREAFF.

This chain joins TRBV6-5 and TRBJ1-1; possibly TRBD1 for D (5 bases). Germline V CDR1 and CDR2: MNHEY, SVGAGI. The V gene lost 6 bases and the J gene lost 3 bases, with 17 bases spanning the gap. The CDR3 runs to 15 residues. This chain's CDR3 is CASRDGLGGDTEAFF. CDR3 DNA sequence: TGTGCCAGCAGAGACGGACTGGGGGGGGACACTGAAGCTTTCTTT.

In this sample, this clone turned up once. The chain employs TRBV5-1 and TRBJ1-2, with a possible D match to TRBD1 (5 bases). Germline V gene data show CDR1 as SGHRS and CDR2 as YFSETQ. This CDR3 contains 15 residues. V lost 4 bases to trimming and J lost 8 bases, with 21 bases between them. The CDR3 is CASSADPGLLAGYTF. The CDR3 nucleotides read TGCGCCAGCAGCGCAGATCCGGGACTGCTGGCGGGCTACACCTTC.

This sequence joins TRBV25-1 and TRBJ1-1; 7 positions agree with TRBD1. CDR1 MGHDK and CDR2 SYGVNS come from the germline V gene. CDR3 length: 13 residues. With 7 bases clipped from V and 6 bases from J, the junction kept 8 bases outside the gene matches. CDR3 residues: CASTPGGRSEAFF. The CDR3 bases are TGTGCCAGCACCCCAGGGGGAAGGTCTGAAGCTTTCTTT.

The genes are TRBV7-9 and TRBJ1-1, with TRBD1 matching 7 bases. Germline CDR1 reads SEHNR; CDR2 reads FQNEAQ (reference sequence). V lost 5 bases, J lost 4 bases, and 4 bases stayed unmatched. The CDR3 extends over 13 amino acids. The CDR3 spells CASSPRGGTEAFF. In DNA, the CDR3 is TGTGCCAGCAGCCCCAGGGGGGGCACTGAAGCTTTCTTT.

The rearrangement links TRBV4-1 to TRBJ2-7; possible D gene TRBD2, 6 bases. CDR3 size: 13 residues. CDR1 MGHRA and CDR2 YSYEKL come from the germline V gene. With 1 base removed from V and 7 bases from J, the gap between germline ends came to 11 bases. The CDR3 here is CASSQAGGDEQYF. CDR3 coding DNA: TGCGCCAGCAGCCAAGCCGGGGGTGATGAGCAGTACTTC.

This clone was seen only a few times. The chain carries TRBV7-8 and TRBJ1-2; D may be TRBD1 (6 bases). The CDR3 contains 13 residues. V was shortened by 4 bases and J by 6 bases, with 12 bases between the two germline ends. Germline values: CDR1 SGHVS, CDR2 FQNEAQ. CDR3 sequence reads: CASSSYRVDGYTF. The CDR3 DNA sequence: TGTGCCAGCAGCTCTTACAGGGTCGATGGCTACACCTTC. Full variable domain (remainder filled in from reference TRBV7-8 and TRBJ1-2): GAGVSQSPRYKVAKRGQDVALRCDPISGHVSLFWYQQALGQGPEFLTYFQNEAQLDKSGLPSDRFFAERPEGSVSTLKIQRTQQEDSAVYLCASSSYRVDGYTFGSGTRLTVV.

Written as DNA, the CDR3 is TGTGCCAGCAGCCGGGGACTAGCGGGGAGCACAGATACGCAGTATTTT. Translation: CASSRGLAGSTDTQYF. This sequence joins TRBV5-4 and TRBJ2-3; 13 bases map to TRBD2. Germline V gene lookup returns CDR1 SGHNT and CDR2 YYREEE (reference sequence). CDR3 length: 16 amino acids. The V segment lost 4 bases and the J segment 0 bases; nucleotides outside the gene matches: 2.

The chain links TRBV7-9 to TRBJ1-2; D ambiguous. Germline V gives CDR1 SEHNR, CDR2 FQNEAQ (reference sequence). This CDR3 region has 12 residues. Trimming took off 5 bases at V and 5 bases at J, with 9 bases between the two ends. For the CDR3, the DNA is TGTGCCAGCAGCGCCTCGGAGTATGGCTACACCTTC. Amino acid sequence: CASSASEYGYTF.

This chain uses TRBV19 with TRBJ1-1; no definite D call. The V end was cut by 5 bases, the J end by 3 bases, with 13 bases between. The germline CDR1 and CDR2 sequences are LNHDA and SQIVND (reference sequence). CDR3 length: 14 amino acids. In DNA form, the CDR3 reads TGTGCCAGTAGTCAAGGTCGTGGTGACACTGAAGCTTTCTTT. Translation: CASSQGRGDTEAFF.

CDR3 in DNA: TGTGCCAGCTCACCCCAGGGACGCAATCAGCCCCAGCATTTT. This gives the protein CASSPQGRNQPQHF. The chain uses TRBV18 and TRBJ1-5, with D perhaps TRBD1 (5 bases). Germline assignment: CDR1 KGHSH and CDR2 LQKENI. This CDR3 is 14 amino acids long. V lost 3 bases, J lost 2 bases, and 8 bases lay in between.

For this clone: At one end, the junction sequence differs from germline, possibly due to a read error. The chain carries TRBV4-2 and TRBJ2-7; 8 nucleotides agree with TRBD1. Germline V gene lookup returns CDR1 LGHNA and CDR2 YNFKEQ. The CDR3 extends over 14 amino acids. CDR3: CASSQPDRDTEQHF. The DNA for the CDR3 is TGTGCCAGCAGCCAGCCGGACAGGGACACCGAGCAGCACTTC.

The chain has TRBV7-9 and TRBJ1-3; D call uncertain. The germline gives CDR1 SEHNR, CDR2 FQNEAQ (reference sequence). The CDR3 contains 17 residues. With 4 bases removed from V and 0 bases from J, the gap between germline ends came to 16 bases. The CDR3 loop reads CASSSSGWGLSGNTIYF. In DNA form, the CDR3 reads TGTGCCAGCAGCTCCTCCGGGTGGGGTCTCTCTGGAAACACCATATATTTT. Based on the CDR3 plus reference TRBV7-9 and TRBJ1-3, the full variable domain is DTGVSQNPRHKITKRGQNVTFRCDPISEHNRLYWYRQTLGQGPEFLTYFQNEAQLEKSRLLSDRFSAERPKGSFSTLEIQRTEQGDSAMYLCASSSSGWGLSGNTIYFGEGSWLTVV.

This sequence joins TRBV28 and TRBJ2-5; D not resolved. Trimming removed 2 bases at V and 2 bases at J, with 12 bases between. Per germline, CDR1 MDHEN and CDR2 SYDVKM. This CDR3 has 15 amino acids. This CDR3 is CASSLIIRQQETQYF. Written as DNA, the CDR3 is TGTGCCAGCAGTTTAATCATCCGGCAGCAAGAGACCCAGTACTTC. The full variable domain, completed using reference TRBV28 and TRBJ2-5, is DVKVTQSSRYLVKRTGEKVFLECVQDMDHENMFWYRQDPGLGLRLIYFSYDVKMKEKGDIPEGYSVSREKKERFSLILESASTNQTSMYLCASSLIIRQQETQYFGPGTRLLVL.